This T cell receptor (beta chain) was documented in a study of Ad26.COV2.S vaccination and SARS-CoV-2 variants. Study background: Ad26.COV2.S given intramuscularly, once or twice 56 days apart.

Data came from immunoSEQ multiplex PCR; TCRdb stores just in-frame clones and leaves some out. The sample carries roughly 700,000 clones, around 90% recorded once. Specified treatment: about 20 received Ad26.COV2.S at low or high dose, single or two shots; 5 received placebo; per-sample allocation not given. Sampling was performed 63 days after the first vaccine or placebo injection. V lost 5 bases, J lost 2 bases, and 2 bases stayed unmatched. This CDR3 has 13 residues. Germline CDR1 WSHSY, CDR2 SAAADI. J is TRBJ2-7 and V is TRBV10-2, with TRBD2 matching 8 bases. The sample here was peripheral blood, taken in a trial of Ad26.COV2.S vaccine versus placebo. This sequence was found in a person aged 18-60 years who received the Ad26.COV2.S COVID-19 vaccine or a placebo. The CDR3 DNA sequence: TGCGCCAGCAGTCCGGGACTAGCCTACGAGCAGTACTTC. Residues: CASSPGLAYEQYF.